Listed here is a single T cell receptor beta chain. Data came from immunoSEQ multiplex PCR; TCRdb stores just in-frame clones and leaves some out. The sample records just under 100,000 clones, roughly 93% being singletons. The data belong to a study of control samples from healthy donors and cancer patients. The ends were cut back, 0 bases at V and 0 bases at J, with 7 bases in the middle. CDR1 and CDR2 (germline): SGHRS, YFSETQ. There are 15 residues in the CDR3. The sequenced material came from blood. The chain links TRBV5-1 to TRBJ1-3, with D uncertain. The clonotype comes from a man between 18 and 29 years old in good health. CDR3: CASSLATVSGNTIYF. As DNA, the CDR3 is TGCGCCAGCAGCTTGGCGACCGTCTCTGGAAACACCATATATTTT.